This is a list of T cell receptor beta chains from one sample in a study of chemoradiotherapy in HPV16-positive cancers. Sequencing was performed with immunoSEQ multiplex PCR; in TCRdb, only in-frame clones are kept and a portion is missing. Found here are several thousand clones, over 65% of them singletons; the top ten hold less than 45%. Sampling was carried out from a patient who underwent chemoradiotherapy. The receptors were sampled from a human donor with HPV-associated anogenital cancer. CDR3s include the opening cysteine and the closing phenylalanine or tryptophan. The D gene is left open where the match is weak. Clone size is shown for a subset of rows, as once, few, many or a class of expanded clone.

v_call	j_call	clone_size	d_call	cdr3_nt	cdr3_aa
TRBV12-2	TRBJ2-7	NA	NA	TGTGCAAGTCGCTTAGCCCGGGACTACCACTACGAGCAGTACTTC	CASRLARDYHYEQYF
TRBV6-5	TRBJ1-3	few	NA	TGTGCCAGCAGCCGCGCCGGGGGGGTCATATATTTT	CASSRAGGVIYF
TRBV2	TRBJ1-5	NA	TRBD1	TGTGCCAGCAAATACAGGGGAGAACAGCCCCAGCATTTT	CASKYRGEQPQHF
TRBV2	TRBJ2-2	NA	NA	TGTGCCAGCAGGGGGGGACTTGAGCGCGGGGAGCTGTTTTTT	CASRGGLERGELFF
TRBV6-6	TRBJ1-5	NA	TRBD1	TGTGCCAGCAGTCATGGACAGGGAGGTCAGCCCCAGCATTTT	CASSHGQGGQPQHF
TRBV7-7	TRBJ2-2	NA	NA	TGTGCTAGCAGTGCGGGACAGAAGAACACCGGGGAGCTGTTTTTT	CASSAGQKNTGELFF
TRBV7-2	TRBJ2-5	once	TRBD1	TGTGCCAGCAGCCCCCAGGGACAGGGAGGAGAGACCCAGTACTTC	CASSPQGQGGETQYF
TRBV15	TRBJ2-3	NA	NA	TGTGCCACCAGCAGAGATACCGATACGCAGTATTTT	CATSRDTDTQYF
TRBV6-1	TRBJ1-5	NA	NA	TGTGCCAGCAGTGAGGTAGCCAATCAGCCCCAGCATTTT	CASSEVANQPQHF
TRBV5-4	TRBJ2-4	NA	TRBD2	TGTGCCAGCAGCCCGGCGGGGGATGGCAAAAACATTCAGTACTTC	CASSPAGDGKNIQYF
TRBV10-1	TRBJ2-7	NA	TRBD1	TGCGCCAGCAAGACAGGGACAGAAGACTACGAGCAGTACTTC	CASKTGTEDYEQYF
TRBV28	TRBJ2-7	NA	TRBD2	TGTGCCAGCAGTTCACGCGGGCGGGAGCGCCCCTACGAGCAGTACTTC	CASSSRGRERPYEQYF
TRBV4-3	TRBJ1-1	NA	TRBD1	TGCGCCAGCAGCCAAGATGAGGGGGCGTTGACTGAAGCTTTCTTT	CASSQDEGALTEAFF
TRBV20-1	TRBJ2-7	NA	NA	TGCAGCCCGGCGGGTACCTACGAGCAGTACTTC	CSPAGTYEQYF
TRBV5-4	TRBJ1-2	NA	NA	TGTGCCAGCAGCTTGGGCGGGGGGGAATGGGGCTATGGCTACACCTTC	CASSLGGGEWGYGYTF
TRBV6-1	TRBJ2-5	NA	TRBD1	TGTGCCAGCAGTGAATCCTCCGGGACAGGCCAAGAGACCCAGTACTTC	CASSESSGTGQETQYF
TRBV9	TRBJ1-2	NA	NA	TGTGCCAGCAGCGTAGGGACGGGGTATGGCTACACCTTC	CASSVGTGYGYTF
TRBV28	TRBJ2-5	NA	NA	TGTGCCAGCAGTTTTGGTTGGCAGGAGTACCAAGAGACCCAGTACTTC	CASSFGWQEYQETQYF
TRBV28	TRBJ1-5	NA	NA	TGTGCCAGCAACCCGCGCAGGGCAAGCAATCAGCCCCAGCATTTT	CASNPRRASNQPQHF
TRBV5-5	TRBJ1-1	NA	NA	TGTGCCAGCAGCGTATCTGTCGGGGGCCTCATGAACACTGAAGCTTTCTTT	CASSVSVGGLMNTEAFF
TRBV9	TRBJ2-3	NA	NA	TGTGCCAGCAGCGTACAGGGCGCAGATACGCAGTATTTT	CASSVQGADTQYF
TRBV7-6	TRBJ2-7	once	NA	TGTGCCAGCAGCTTATACCAGGACTCCTACGAGCAGTACTTC	CASSLYQDSYEQYF
TRBV9	TRBJ2-5	NA	NA	TGTGCCAGCAGCCCTGTAGGTGAGACCCAGTACTTC	CASSPVGETQYF
TRBV2	TRBJ1-2	NA	TRBD1	TGTGCCAGCAGTTCAGGGGGCGCGAGGGGCTACACCTTC	CASSSGGARGYTF
TRBV5-8	TRBJ1-5	NA	NA	TGTGCCAGCAGCTGGGGTGTTCCAGGGAATCAGCCCCAGCATTTT	CASSWGVPGNQPQHF
TRBV10-3	TRBJ2-7	NA	TRBD2	TGTGCCATCATGGGGACTAGCGGTCCCTACGAGCAGTACTTC	CAIMGTSGPYEQYF
TRBV27	TRBJ2-7	once	TRBD1	TGTGCCAGCAGTTCGTCCGGGACAGGGGGAAGGCAGTACTTC	CASSSSGTGGRQYF